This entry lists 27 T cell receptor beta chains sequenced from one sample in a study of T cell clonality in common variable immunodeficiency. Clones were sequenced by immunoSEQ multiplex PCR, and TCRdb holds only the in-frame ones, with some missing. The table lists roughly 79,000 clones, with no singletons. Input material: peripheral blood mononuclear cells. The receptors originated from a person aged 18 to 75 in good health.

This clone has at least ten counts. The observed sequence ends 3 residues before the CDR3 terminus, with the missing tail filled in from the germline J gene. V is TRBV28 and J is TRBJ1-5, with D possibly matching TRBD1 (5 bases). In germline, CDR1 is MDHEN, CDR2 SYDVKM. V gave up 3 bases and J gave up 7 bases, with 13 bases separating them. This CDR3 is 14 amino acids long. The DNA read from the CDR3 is TGTGCCAGCAGTTTCCCAGGGTTTGGACAGCCC. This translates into CASSFPGFGQP. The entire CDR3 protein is CASSFPGFGQPQHF.

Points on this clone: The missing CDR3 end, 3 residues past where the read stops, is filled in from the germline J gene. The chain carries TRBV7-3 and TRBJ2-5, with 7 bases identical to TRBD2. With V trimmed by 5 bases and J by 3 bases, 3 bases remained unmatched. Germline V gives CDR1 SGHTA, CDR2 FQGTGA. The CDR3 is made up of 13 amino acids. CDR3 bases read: TGTGCCAGCAGCCGGGGGAGGGAAGAGACC. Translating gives CASSRGREET. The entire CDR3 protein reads CASSRGREETQYF.

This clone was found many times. CDR3 DNA, as far as it was read: TGTGCCAGCAGCTTCACGGAGGGCCCCTCCTACGAG. Amino acid sequence: CASSFTEGPSYE. The entire CDR3 protein reads CASSFTEGPSYEQYF. The chain employs TRBV5-4 and TRBJ2-7; possibly TRBD2 for D (6 bases). The read ends 3 residues before the CDR3 terminus; that terminus is restored from the germline J gene. With 2 bases removed from V and 0 bases from J, the gap between germline ends came to 12 bases. CDR3 size: 15 residues. The germline gives CDR1 SGHNT, CDR2 YYREEE (reference sequence).

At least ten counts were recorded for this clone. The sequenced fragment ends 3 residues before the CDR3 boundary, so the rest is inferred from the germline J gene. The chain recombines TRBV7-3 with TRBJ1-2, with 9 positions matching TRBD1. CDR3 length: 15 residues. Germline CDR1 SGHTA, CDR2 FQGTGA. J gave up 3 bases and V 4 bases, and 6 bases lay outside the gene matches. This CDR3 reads CASSSRTGDHYGYTF. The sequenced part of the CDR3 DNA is TGTGCCAGCAGCTCTAGGACAGGGGACCACTATGGC. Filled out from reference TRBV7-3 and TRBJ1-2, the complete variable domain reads GAGVSQTPSNKVTEKGKYVELRCDPISGHTALYWYRQSLGQGPEFLIYFQGTGAADDSGLPNDRFFAVRPEGSVSTLKIQRTERGDSAVYLCASSSRTGDHYGYTFGSGTRLTVV.

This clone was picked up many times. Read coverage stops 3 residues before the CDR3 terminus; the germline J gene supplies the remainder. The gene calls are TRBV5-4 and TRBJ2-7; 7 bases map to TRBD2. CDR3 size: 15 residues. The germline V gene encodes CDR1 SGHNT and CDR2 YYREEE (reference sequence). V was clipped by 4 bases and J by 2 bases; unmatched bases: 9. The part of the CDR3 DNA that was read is TGTGCCAGCAGCCATATTGTCGGGGGGACCTACGAG. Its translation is CASSHIVGGTYE. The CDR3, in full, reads CASSHIVGGTYEQYF.

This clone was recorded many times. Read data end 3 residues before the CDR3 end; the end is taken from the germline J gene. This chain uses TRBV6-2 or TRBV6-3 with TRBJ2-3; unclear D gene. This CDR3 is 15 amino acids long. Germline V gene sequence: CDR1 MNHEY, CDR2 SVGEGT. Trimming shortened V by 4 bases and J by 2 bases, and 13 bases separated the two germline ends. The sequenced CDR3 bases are TGTGCCAGCAGTTGGTTACAGCCGTACACAGATACG. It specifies CASSWLQPYTDT. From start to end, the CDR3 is CASSWLQPYTDTQYF.

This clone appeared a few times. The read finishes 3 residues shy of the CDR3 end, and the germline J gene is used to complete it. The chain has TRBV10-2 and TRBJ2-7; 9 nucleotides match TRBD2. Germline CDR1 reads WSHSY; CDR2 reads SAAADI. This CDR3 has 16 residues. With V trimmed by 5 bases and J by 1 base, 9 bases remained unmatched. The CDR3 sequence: CASSSPTSGVSYEQYF. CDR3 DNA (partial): TGCGCCAGCAGTTCCCCGACTAGCGGAGTTTCCTACGAG.

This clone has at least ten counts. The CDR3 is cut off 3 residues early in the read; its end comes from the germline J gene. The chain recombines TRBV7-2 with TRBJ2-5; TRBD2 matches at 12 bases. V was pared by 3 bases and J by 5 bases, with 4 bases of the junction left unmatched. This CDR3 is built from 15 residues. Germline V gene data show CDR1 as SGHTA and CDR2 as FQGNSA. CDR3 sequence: CASSFPGTSGETQYF. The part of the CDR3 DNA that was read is TGTGCCAGCAGCTTCCCAGGGACTAGCGGGGAGACC.

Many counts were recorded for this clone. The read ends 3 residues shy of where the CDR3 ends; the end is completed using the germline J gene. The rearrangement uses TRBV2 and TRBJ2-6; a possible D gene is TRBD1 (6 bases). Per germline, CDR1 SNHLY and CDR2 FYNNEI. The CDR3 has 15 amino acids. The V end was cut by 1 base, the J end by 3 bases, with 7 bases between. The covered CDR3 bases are TGTGCCAGCAGTGAAGACAGGGTTGGGGCCAACGTC. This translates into CASSEDRVGANV. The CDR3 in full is CASSEDRVGANVLTF.

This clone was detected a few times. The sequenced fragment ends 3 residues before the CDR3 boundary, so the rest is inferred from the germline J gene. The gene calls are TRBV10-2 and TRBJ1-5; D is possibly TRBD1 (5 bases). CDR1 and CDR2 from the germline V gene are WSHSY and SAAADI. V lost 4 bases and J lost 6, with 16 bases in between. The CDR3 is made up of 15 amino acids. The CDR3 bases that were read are TGCGCCAGCAGTGGTGAGGGGAGGATAGGTCAGCCC. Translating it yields CASSGEGRIGQP. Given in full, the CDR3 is CASSGEGRIGQPQHF.

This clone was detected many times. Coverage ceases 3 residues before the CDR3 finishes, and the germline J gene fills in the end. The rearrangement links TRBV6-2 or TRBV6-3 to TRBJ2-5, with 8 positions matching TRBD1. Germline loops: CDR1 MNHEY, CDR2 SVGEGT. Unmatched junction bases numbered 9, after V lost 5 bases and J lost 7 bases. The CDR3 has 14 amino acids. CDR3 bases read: TGTGCCAGCAGTCAGGGGGCTCTGGCTGGGACC. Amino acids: CASSQGALAGT. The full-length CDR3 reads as CASSQGALAGTQYF.

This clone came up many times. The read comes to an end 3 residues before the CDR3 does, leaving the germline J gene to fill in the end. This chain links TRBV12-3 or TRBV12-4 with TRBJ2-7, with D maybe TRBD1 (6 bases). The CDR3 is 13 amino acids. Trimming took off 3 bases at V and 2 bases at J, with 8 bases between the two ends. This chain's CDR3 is CASSLDSAYEQYF. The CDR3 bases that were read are TGTGCCAGCAGTTTGGACAGTGCCTACGAG.

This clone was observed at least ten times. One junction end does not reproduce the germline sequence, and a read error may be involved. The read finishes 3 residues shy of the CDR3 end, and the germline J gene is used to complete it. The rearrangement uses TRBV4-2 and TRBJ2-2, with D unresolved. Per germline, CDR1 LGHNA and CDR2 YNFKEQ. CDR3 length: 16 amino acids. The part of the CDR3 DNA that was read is TGCGCCAGCAGCCAAGGGTCAGGTGTCAACACCGGGGAG. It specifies CASSQGSGVNTGE. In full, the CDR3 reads CASSQGSGVNTGELFF.

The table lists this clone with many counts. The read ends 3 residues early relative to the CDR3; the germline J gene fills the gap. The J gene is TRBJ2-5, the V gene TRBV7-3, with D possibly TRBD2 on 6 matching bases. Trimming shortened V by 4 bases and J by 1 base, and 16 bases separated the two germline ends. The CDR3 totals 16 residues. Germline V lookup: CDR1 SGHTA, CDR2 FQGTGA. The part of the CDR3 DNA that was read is TGTGCCAGCAGCTCCCGGGGGACCGCAATCCAAGAGACC. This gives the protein CASSSRGTAIQET. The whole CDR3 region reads CASSSRGTAIQETQYF.

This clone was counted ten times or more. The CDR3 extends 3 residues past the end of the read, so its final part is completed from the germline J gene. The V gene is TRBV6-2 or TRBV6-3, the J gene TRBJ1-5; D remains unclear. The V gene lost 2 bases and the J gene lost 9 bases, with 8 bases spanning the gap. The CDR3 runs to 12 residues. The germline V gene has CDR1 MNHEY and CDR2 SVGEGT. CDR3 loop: CASSYARGPQHF. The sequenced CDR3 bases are TGTGCCAGCAGTTACGCCCGAGGGCCC.

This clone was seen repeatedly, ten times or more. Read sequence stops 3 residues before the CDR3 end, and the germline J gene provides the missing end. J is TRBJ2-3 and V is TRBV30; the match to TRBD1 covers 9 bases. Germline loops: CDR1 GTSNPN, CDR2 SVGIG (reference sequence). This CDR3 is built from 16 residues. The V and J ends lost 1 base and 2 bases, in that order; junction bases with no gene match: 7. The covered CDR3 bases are TGTGCCTGGAGTGCTCCGGGACAGGGAAACACAGATACG. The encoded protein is CAWSAPGQGNTDT. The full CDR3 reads CAWSAPGQGNTDTQYF.

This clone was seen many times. The covered CDR3 bases are TGTGCCAGCAGCTTAGGCTCAGATGAAAAA. It codes for CASSLGSDEK. The full CDR3 protein is CASSLGSDEKLFF. The rearrangement joins TRBV5-4 to TRBJ1-4; the D is unclear. The DNA ends 3 residues before the CDR3 does, and the rest of the CDR3 is filled in from the germline J gene. Germline loops: CDR1 SGHNT, CDR2 YYREEE (reference sequence). This CDR3 is 13 amino acids long. V was trimmed by 2 bases and J by 6 bases, leaving 8 bases between them.

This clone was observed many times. The CDR3 reads CASSLIAGEDIQYF. The sequenced part of the CDR3 DNA is TGTGCCAGCAGCTTAATAGCGGGAGAGGACATT. V and J are TRBV7-2 and TRBJ2-4; 9 nucleotides align to TRBD2. The sequence runs out 3 residues before the end of the CDR3; the remainder is reconstructed from the germline J gene. This CDR3 is built from 14 residues. V dropped 2 bases and J dropped 8; count of bases not matched to a gene: 4. Germline values: CDR1 SGHTA, CDR2 FQGNSA.

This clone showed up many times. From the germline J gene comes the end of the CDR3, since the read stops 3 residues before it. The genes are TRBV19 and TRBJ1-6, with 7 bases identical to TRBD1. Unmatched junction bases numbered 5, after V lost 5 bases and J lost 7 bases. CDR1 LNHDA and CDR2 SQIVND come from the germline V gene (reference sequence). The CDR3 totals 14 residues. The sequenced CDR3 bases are TGTGCCAGTAGTCCGGGACAGTCGAATTCACCC. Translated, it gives CASSPGQSNSP. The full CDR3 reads CASSPGQSNSPLHF.

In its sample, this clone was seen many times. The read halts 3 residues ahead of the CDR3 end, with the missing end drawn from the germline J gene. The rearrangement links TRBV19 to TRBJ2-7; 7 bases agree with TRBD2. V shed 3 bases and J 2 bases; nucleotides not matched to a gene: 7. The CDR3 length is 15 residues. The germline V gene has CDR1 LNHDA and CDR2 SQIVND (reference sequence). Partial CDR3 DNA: TGTGCCAGTAGTATCTCGGCAAGCGGGGCCTACGAG. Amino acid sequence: CASSISASGAYE. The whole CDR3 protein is CASSISASGAYEQYF.

The sequenced part of the CDR3 DNA is TGTGCCAGTAGTATACAATTCAGGGGCAGTACC. It codes for CASSIQFRGST. The entire CDR3 protein is CASSIQFRGSTQYF. This chain links TRBV19 with TRBJ2-5, with TRBD1 as a possible D gene (6 bases). The CDR3 is cut off 3 residues early in the read; its end comes from the germline J gene. CDR1 LNHDA and CDR2 SQIVND come from the germline V gene (reference sequence). This CDR3 has 14 residues.

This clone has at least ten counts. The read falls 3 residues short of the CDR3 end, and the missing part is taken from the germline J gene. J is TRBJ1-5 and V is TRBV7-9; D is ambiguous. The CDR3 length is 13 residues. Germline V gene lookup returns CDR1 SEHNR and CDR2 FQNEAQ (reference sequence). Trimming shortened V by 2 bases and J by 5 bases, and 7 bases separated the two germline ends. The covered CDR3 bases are TGTGCCAGCAGCTTATCCGGGGATCAGCCC. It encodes CASSLSGDQP. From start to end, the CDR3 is CASSLSGDQPQHF.

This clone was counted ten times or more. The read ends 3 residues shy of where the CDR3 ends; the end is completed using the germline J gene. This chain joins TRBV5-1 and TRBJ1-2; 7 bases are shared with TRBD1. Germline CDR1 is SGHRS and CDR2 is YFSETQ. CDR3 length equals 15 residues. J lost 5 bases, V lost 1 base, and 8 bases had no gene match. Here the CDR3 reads CASSLSVRGEYGYTF. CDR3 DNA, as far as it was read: TGCGCCAGCAGCTTGTCCGTCAGGGGGGAGTATGGC.

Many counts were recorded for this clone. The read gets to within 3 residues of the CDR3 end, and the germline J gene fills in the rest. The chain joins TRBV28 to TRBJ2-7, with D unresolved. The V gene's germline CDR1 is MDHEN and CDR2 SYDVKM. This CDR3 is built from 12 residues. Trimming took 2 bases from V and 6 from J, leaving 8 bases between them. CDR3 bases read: TGTGCCAGCAGTTTAGCTGGCGGCGAG. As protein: CASSLAGGE. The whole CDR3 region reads CASSLAGGEQYF.

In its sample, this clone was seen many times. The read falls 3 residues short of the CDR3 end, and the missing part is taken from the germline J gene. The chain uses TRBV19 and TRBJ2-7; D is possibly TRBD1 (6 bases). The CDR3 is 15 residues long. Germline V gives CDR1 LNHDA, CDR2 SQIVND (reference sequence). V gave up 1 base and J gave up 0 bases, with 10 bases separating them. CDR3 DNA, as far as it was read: TGTGCCAGTAGTATAGTGGCAGGGGACTCCTACGAG. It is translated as CASSIVAGDSYE. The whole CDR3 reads CASSIVAGDSYEQYF.

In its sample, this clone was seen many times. The CDR3 sequence: CASSFRDYQETQYF. The CDR3 DNA, read in part, is TGTGCCAGCAGCTTTCGAGACTACCAAGAGACC. The V and J genes are TRBV5-5 and TRBJ2-5; D not resolved. The read ends 3 residues before the CDR3 terminus; that terminus is restored from the germline J gene. V lost 2 bases, J lost 0 bases, and 8 bases lay in between. CDR3 length: 14 residues. Germline CDR1 reads SGHKS; CDR2 reads YYEKEE (reference sequence).

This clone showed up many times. The CDR3 reads CASSRSGADQPQHF. CDR3 DNA (partial): TGTGCCAGCAGTCGAAGTGGAGCGGATCAGCCC. The rearrangement links TRBV5-6 to TRBJ1-5; D ambiguous. Coverage ceases 3 residues before the CDR3 finishes, and the germline J gene fills in the end. Trimming took 5 bases from V and 5 from J, leaving 14 bases between them. This CDR3 region has 14 residues. Germline V lookup: CDR1 SGHDT, CDR2 YYEEEE.